A single sample gave rise to the 5 T cell receptor beta chains below, sequenced in a study of blood T cell repertoires in COVID-19. Clones were read by immunoSEQ multiplex PCR, and TCRdb kept only the in-frame ones, dropping some. The sample holds about 80,000 clones, around 80% seen once. Sample: peripheral blood. The receptor set was obtained from a man older than 75 with active or convalescent COVID-19.

V and J are TRBV5-1 and TRBJ1-5, with D possibly being TRBD1 (5 bases). V shed 0 bases and J shed 2 bases, with 9 bases lying between them. Germline CDR1 SGHRS, CDR2 YFSETQ. The CDR3 runs 15 residues. The CDR3 reads CASSLAGVGNQPQHF. In DNA form, the CDR3 reads TGCGCCAGCAGCTTGGCGGGGGTGGGCAATCAGCCCCAGCATTTT.

V and J are TRBV27 and TRBJ2-2, with 7 bases that match TRBD1. Germline V gives CDR1 MNHEY, CDR2 SMNVEV (reference sequence). There are 15 residues in the CDR3. V lost 7 bases and J lost 0; bases outside the gene matches: 5. CDR3 protein: CASNIGGPNTGELFF. In DNA form, the CDR3 reads TGTGCCAGCAACATAGGGGGCCCGAACACCGGGGAGCTGTTTTTT.

The CDR3 loop is CASSFPIQGQTYYEQYF. Here the CDR3 DNA reads TGTGCCAGCAGCTTCCCTATCCAGGGACAGACGTACTACGAGCAGTACTTC. The rearrangement joins TRBV7-8 to TRBJ2-7; 7 bases are shared with TRBD1. Germline assignment: CDR1 SGHVS and CDR2 FQNEAQ. V shed 3 bases and J 3 bases; nucleotides not matched to a gene: 14. This CDR3 contains 17 residues.

Worth noting for this clone: This sample includes further DNA sequences coding for the same CDR3. The gene calls are TRBV6-5 and TRBJ2-3, with 10 bases matching TRBD1. Germline lookup yields CDR1 MNHEY and CDR2 SVGAGI. V gave up 5 bases and J gave up 3 bases; unmatched junction bases: 2. The CDR3 has 14 residues. CDR3 sequence reads: CASSRDRGTDTQYF. The CDR3 DNA sequence: TGTGCCAGCAGTAGGGACAGGGGAACAGATACGCAGTATTTT.

The J gene is TRBJ2-3, the V gene TRBV10-1; 9 bases line up with TRBD2. V dropped 6 bases and J dropped 0; count of bases not matched to a gene: 25. The germline CDR1 and CDR2 sequences are WNHNN and SYGVQD (reference sequence). This CDR3 is 22 amino acids long. CDR3: CASSSEDEGPSREGNSTDTQYF. CDR3 nucleotides: TGCGCCAGCAGCTCGGAGGACGAGGGCCCGTCGCGGGAGGGCAATAGCACAGATACGCAGTATTTT.